The 5 T cell receptor beta chains listed next were all sequenced from one sample in a study of cytomegalovirus exposure and HLA in healthy donors. PCR primers comprised 60 Vbeta and 13 Jbeta primers. Data came from immunoSEQ multiplex PCR; TCRdb stores just in-frame clones and leaves some out. The sample has some 140,000 clones, roughly 76% seen once. What was sequenced was PBMCs. Receptors originate from a middle-aged woman in good health and CMV-seronegative.

The chain carries TRBV5-4 and TRBJ1-2; D is undetermined. Germline-derived CDR1 and CDR2 are SGHNT and YYREEE (reference sequence). Trimming cost V 2 bases and J 7 bases, with 9 bases left between them. The CDR3 sequence is 12 residues long. The CDR3 nucleotides read TGTGCCAGCAGCTTTAGCTCCACTGGCTACACCTTC. Translating it yields CASSFSSTGYTF.

V is TRBV6-5 and J is TRBJ1-5, with 9 bases aligning to TRBD1. V dropped 4 bases and J dropped 7; count of bases not matched to a gene: 8. The CDR3 has 15 residues. Germline V gives CDR1 MNHEY, CDR2 SVGAGI. The DNA for the CDR3 is TGTGCCAGCAGTTGGGGACAGGGCGGCGGACAGCCCCAGCATTTT. Translating gives CASSWGQGGGQPQHF.

The V gene is TRBV11-2, the J gene TRBJ1-2; unclear D gene. Germline CDR1 SGHAT, CDR2 FQNNGV. Trimming cost V 3 bases and J 0 bases, with 8 bases left between them. The CDR3 has 14 residues. The DNA of the CDR3 is TGTGCCAGCAGCTTCGAGGTATCTAACTATGGCTACACCTTC. Encoded protein: CASSFEVSNYGYTF.

The V gene is TRBV9, the J gene TRBJ2-3; D possibly corresponds to TRBD1 (7 bases). Trimming left V 0 bases short and J 2 bases short, with 13 bases between. CDR1 and CDR2 from the germline V gene are SGDLS and YYNGEE. There are 16 residues in the CDR3. CDR3 sequence reads: CASSVASGGNTDTQYF. The DNA for the CDR3 is TGTGCCAGCAGCGTAGCTTCAGGGGGGAACACAGATACGCAGTATTTT.

V usage is TRBV9 and J usage is TRBJ2-5; the D gene is possibly TRBD1 (5 bases). Trimming took 4 bases from V and 3 from J, leaving 16 bases between them. Germline CDR1 is SGDLS and CDR2 is YYNGEE. This CDR3 is built from 15 residues. The CDR3 protein is CASSQSNDRKETQYF. Here the CDR3 DNA reads TGTGCCAGCAGCCAAAGCAACGACAGAAAAGAGACCCAGTACTTC.